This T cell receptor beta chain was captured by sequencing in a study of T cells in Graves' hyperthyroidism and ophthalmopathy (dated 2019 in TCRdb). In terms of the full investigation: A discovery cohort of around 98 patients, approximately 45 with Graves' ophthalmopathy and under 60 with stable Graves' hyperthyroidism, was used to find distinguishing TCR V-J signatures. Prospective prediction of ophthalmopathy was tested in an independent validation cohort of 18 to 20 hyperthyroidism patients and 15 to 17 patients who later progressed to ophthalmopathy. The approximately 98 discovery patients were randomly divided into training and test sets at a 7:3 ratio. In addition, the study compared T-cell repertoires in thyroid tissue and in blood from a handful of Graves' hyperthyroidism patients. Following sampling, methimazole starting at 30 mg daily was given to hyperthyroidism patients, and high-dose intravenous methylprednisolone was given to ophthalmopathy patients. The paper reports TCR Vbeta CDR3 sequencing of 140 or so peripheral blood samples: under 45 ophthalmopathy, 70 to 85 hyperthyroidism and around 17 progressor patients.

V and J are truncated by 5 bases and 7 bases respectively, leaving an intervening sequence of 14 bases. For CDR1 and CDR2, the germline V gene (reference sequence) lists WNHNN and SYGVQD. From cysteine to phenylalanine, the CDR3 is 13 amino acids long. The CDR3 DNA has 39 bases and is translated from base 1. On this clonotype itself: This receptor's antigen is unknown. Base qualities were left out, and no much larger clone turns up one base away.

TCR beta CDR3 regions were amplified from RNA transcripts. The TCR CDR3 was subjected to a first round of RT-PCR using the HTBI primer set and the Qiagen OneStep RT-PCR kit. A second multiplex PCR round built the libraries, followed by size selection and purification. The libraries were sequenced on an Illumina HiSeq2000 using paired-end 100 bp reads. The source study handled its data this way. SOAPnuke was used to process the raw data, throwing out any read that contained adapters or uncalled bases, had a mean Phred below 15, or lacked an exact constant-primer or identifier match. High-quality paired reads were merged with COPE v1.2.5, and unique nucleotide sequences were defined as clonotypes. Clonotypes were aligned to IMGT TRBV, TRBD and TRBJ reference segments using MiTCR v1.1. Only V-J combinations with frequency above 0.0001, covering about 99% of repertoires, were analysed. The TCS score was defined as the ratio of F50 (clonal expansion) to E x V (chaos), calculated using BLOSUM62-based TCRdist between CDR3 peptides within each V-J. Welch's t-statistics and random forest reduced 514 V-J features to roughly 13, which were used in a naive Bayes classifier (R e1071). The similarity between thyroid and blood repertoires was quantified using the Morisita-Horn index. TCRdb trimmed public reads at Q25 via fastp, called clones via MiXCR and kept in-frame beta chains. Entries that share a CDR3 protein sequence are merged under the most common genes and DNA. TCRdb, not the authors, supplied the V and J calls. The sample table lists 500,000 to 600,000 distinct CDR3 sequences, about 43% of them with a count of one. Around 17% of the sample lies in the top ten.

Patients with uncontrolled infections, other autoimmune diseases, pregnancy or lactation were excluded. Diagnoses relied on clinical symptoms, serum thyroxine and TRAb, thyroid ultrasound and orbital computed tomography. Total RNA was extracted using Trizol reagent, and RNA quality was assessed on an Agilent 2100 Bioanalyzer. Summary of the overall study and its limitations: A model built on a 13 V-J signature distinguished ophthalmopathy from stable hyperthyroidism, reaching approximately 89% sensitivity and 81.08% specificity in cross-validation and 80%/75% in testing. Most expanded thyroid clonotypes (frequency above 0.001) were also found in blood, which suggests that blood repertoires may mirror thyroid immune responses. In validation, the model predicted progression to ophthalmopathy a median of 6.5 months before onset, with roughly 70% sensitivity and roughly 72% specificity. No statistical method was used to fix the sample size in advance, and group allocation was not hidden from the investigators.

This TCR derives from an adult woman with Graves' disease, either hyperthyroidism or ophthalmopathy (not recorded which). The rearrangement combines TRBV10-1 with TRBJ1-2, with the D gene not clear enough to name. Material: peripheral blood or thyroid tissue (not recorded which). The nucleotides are TGCGCCAGCAGTTCCCAAACACGCGGTGGCTACACCTTC. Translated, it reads CASSSQTRGGYTF.